This TCR beta chain is from a study of radiation and T cells in renal cell carcinoma. Points from the study as a whole: From baseline, blood top tumor clonotypes peaked at 2 weeks post-radiation.

V lost 3 bases to trimming and J lost 10 bases; unmatched junction nucleotides: 9. The germline CDR1 and CDR2 sequences are SGHRS and YFSETQ. This CDR3 contains 13 residues. With regard to this clone: What it recognizes is unknown.

The protocol was immunoSEQ multiplex PCR, while the TCRdb copy is restricted to in-frame clones and leaves out a portion. Seen here are tens of thousands of clones, approximately 86% observed once, and the top ten hold more than 9%. The time point denotes: blood 4 weeks post-SBRT, at nephrectomy. Treatment given: 15 Gy SBRT to primary tumor, nephrectomy 4 weeks later. Nephrectomy followed 15 Gy stereotactic body radiation by 4 weeks. The J gene is TRBJ1-2, the V gene TRBV5-1, with 7 bases matching TRBD1. The sequenced sample was blood, obtained from a patient whose treatment included radiotherapy and nephrectomy. This TCR came from a man aged 50-60 years with renal cell carcinoma. The CDR3 sequence: CASSWFEQGDYTF. The CDR3 DNA reads TGCGCCAGCAGCTGGTTCGAGCAGGGGGACTACACCTTC.